One and the same sample provided the 19 T cell receptor beta chains below, sequenced in a study of Ad26.COV2.S vaccination and SARS-CoV-2 variants. Profiled with immunoSEQ multiplex PCR; TCRdb holds only in-frame clones, not every one. The sample holds more than 400,000 clones, 90% seen once. The treatment was: some 19 received Ad26.COV2.S at low or high dose, single or two shots; five or six received placebo; per-sample allocation not given. Sampling occurred on day 63 after the first vaccine or placebo injection. Sequenced here: peripheral blood, sampled in a trial of Ad26.COV2.S vaccine versus placebo. The receptors were sampled from a person aged 18 to 65 who received the Ad26.COV2.S COVID-19 vaccine or a placebo.

This clone came up once. The chain employs TRBV9 and TRBJ2-5; 7 positions match TRBD2. This CDR3 has 15 residues. Germline V gene sequence: CDR1 SGDLS, CDR2 YYNGEE. V was clipped by 6 bases and J by 2 bases; unmatched bases: 10. The CDR3 here is CASTAGAPKQETQYF. DNA for the CDR3: TGTGCCAGCACCGCGGGAGCTCCGAAACAAGAGACCCAGTACTTC.

The gene calls are TRBV6-5 and TRBJ1-6, with 8 bases lining up with TRBD1. V lost 6 bases and J lost 5; bases outside the gene matches: 0. The CDR3 is 13 amino acids. Looked up from germline, CDR1 is MNHEY and CDR2 is SVGAGI. CDR3 sequence reads: CASRTGDNSPLHF. The DNA of the CDR3 is TGTGCCAGCAGGACAGGGGATAATTCACCCCTCCACTTT.

This clone was observed a single time. The gene calls are TRBV4-2 and TRBJ2-7; 7 bases map to TRBD2. Per the germline V gene, CDR1 is LGHNA and CDR2 is YNFKEQ. The CDR3 contains 15 residues. The ends lost 0 bases at V and 2 bases at J; junction bases unmatched: 4. The CDR3 DNA follows: TGTGCCAGCAGCCAAGATCGAGCGGGGACCTACGAGCAGTACTTC. Translating gives CASSQDRAGTYEQYF.

The chain links TRBV4-2 to TRBJ1-2; D might be TRBD1 (6 bases). In germline, CDR1 is LGHNA, CDR2 YNFKEQ. The CDR3 extends over 15 amino acids. The V gene lost 1 base and the J gene lost 3 bases, with 12 bases spanning the gap. For the CDR3, the DNA is TGTGCCAGCAGCCAAGGTGGTGCAGGGGACTATGGCTACACCTTC. Its protein product is CASSQGGAGDYGYTF.

J is TRBJ2-5 and V is TRBV29-1; D is unclear. Germline values: CDR1 SQVTM, CDR2 ANQGSEA. This CDR3 region has 18 residues. The germline V and J ends were trimmed by 1 base and 0 bases, with 21 bases remaining between them. This CDR3 reads CSVEARLSPYWYQETQYF. As DNA, the CDR3 is TGCAGCGTTGAAGCCCGGCTCTCCCCCTATTGGTACCAAGAGACCCAGTACTTC. The full variable domain, rest sourced from reference TRBV29-1 and TRBJ2-5, is SAVISQKPSRDICQRGTSLTIQCQVDSQVTMMFWYRQQPGQSLTLIATANQGSEATYESGFVIDKFPISRPNLTFSTLTVSNMSPEDSSIYLCSVEARLSPYWYQETQYFGPGTRLLVL.

The rearrangement links TRBV5-1 to TRBJ2-7, with D possibly TRBD1 on 5 matching bases. Germline values: CDR1 SGHRS, CDR2 YFSETQ. Trimming removed 3 bases at V and 2 bases at J, with 12 bases between. CDR3 length: 14 residues. The CDR3 DNA follows: TGCGCCAGCAGCTGGTTAACAGGAGCCTACGAGCAGTACTTC. Amino acids: CASSWLTGAYEQYF.

The chain joins TRBV6-1 to TRBJ1-4; D remains ambiguous. V lost 4 bases and J lost 10, with 22 bases in between. CDR1 MNHNS and CDR2 SASEGT come from the germline V gene. This CDR3 region has 16 residues. CDR3 sequence (DNA): TGTGCCAGCAGTGTTTCCGCGGCCCCAGTAAGTGGAAAACTGTTTTTT. This sequence encodes CASSVSAAPVSGKLFF.

The chain couples TRBV3-1 (or the pseudogene TRBV3-2) to TRBJ2-7, with D perhaps TRBD2 (6 bases). Germline-derived CDR1 and CDR2 are LGHDT and YNNKEL (reference sequence). Trimming took off 4 bases at V and 4 bases at J, with 14 bases between the two ends. There are 14 residues in the CDR3. The CDR3: CASSPAGTVYEQYF. The DNA of the CDR3 is TGTGCCAGCAGCCCGGCCGGGACTGTTTACGAGCAGTACTTC.

This clone has only one observation. The chain is built from TRBV18 and TRBJ2-1; D is undetermined. The germline gives CDR1 KGHSH, CDR2 LQKENI. V was pared by 2 bases and J by 6 bases, with 5 bases between. The CDR3 runs 12 residues. The CDR3 DNA is TGTGCCAGCTCACCAAAAGCCAATGAGCAGTTCTTC. Its translation: CASSPKANEQFF.

This clone was found once. The V gene is TRBV5-6, the J gene TRBJ2-7; D unresolved. The CDR3 has 15 amino acids. Germline assignment: CDR1 SGHDT and CDR2 YYEEEE. V was shortened by 0 bases and J by 3 bases, with 13 bases between the two germline ends. The CDR3 sequence is CASSLAGQALYEQYF. As DNA, the CDR3 is TGTGCCAGCAGCTTGGCCGGTCAGGCACTCTACGAGCAGTACTTC. Using reference TRBV5-6 and TRBJ2-7 for the parts outside the CDR3, the full variable domain is DAGVTQSPTHLIKTRGQQVTLRCSPKSGHDTVSWYQQALGQGPQFIFQYYEEEERQRGNFPDRFSGHQFPNYSSELNVNALLLGDSALYLCASSLAGQALYEQYFGPGTRLTVT.

This chain links TRBV9 with TRBJ2-2, with D uncertain. Trimming took 0 bases from V and 7 from J, leaving 7 bases between them. In germline, CDR1 is SGDLS, CDR2 YYNGEE. The CDR3 has 13 residues. The CDR3 sequence: CASSVGTGGELFF. CDR3 nucleotides: TGTGCCAGCAGCGTAGGGACGGGCGGGGAGCTGTTTTTT.

The CDR3 DNA is TGTGCCATCAGTGAGGGTCGCGGCTCCTACGAGCAGTACTTC. It encodes CAISEGRGSYEQYF. The rearrangement links TRBV10-3 to TRBJ2-7; D is unclear. The germline V gene encodes CDR1 ENHRY and CDR2 SYGVKD. Trimming stripped 2 bases from V and 0 bases from J, with 8 bases between. The length of the CDR3 is 14 residues.

The chain carries TRBV3-1 (or the pseudogene TRBV3-2) and TRBJ2-7; D not certain. The CDR3 contains 12 residues. Germline V gene lookup returns CDR1 LGHDT and CDR2 YNNKEL (reference sequence). The V end lost 4 bases, the J end lost 3 bases, and 7 bases lay between the germline ends. The CDR3 nucleotides read TGTGCCAGCAGCCCCGGCAGCTACGAGCAGTACTTC. It specifies CASSPGSYEQYF.

A single count supports this clone. This sequence joins TRBV5-1 and TRBJ2-2; D is tentatively TRBD1 or TRBD2 (5 bases each). This CDR3 is 15 amino acids long. The V gene lost 0 bases and the J gene lost 8 bases, with 14 bases spanning the gap. Per germline, CDR1 SGHRS and CDR2 YFSETQ. The CDR3 DNA is TGCGCCAGCAGCTTGGAGGGACCCCTCAGGGGGGAGCTGTTTTTT. Encoded protein: CASSLEGPLRGELFF.

The CDR3 sequence is CSARGLAGSDTQYF. For the CDR3, the DNA is TGCAGCGCCCGGGGACTAGCGGGGTCCGATACGCAGTATTTT. The chain combines TRBV29-1 with TRBJ2-3, with 13 bases identical to TRBD2. This CDR3 spans 14 amino acids. V lost 7 bases and J lost 6; bases outside the gene matches: 7. CDR1 and CDR2 (germline): SQVTM, ANQGSEA.

The chain couples TRBV4-2 to TRBJ1-2; 8 positions agree with TRBD1. Germline V gene data show CDR1 as LGHNA and CDR2 as YNFKEQ. V was clipped by 1 base and J by 6 bases; unmatched bases: 10. The CDR3 runs to 16 residues. CDR3 amino acids: CASSQVISAGGNGYTF. In DNA form, the CDR3 reads TGTGCCAGCAGCCAAGTTATCAGTGCAGGGGGCAATGGCTACACCTTC.

This clone has only one observation. The rearrangement joins TRBV5-1 to TRBJ1-2; D gene ambiguous. This CDR3 is built from 17 residues. Trimming took 1 base from V and 3 from J, leaving 19 bases between them. Germline assignment: CDR1 SGHRS and CDR2 YFSETQ. CDR3 loop: CASSLNPLTNLDYGYTF. In nucleotides, the CDR3 is TGCGCCAGCAGCTTGAACCCTCTAACGAACCTGGACTATGGCTACACCTTC.

V is TRBV4-1 and J is TRBJ2-1; unclear D gene. This CDR3 is built from 16 residues. Germline V gives CDR1 MGHRA, CDR2 YSYEKL. V was cut by 1 base and J by 3 bases, with 13 bases left in between. The CDR3 DNA reads TGCGCCAGCAGCCAAGTGGCTAACCCGATCTACAATGAGCAGTTCTTC. It encodes CASSQVANPIYNEQFF.

V is TRBV28 and J is TRBJ2-7; D unresolved. V was pared by 8 bases and J by 4 bases, with 9 bases between. The CDR3 has 11 amino acids. Germline CDR1 and CDR2: MDHEN and SYDVKM. CDR3 in amino acids: CASRTFYEQYF. The CDR3 DNA reads as TGTGCCAGCCGTACTTTTTACGAGCAGTACTTC.